This T cell receptor beta chain was identified during a study of sequential checkpoint blockade in melanoma. The wider study: 91 pretreatment tumor DNA samples were TCRβ immunosequenced.

Sequencing was performed with immunoSEQ multiplex PCR; in TCRdb, only in-frame clones are kept and a portion is missing. The sample includes 13,000 or so clones, roughly 27% of them seen just once. Treatment here: randomized to nivolumab then ipilimumab (arm A) or the reverse (arm B). Patients had received no earlier DNA-damaging chemotherapy. The germline gives CDR1 MDHEN, CDR2 SYDVKM. V gave up 2 bases and J gave up 0 bases, with 25 bases separating them. This CDR3 spans 20 amino acids. The clonotype originates from a human donor with melanoma. The input for sequencing was tumor tissue (inferred from file names), taken from a patient given nivolumab and ipilimumab in sequence. V gene TRBV28 combines with J gene TRBJ1-1, with D possibly TRBD1 on 5 matching bases. The CDR3 region has the DNA TGTGCCAGCAGTTTAAGTCAGCTACTACTCCGGGGCCTTATGAACACTGAAGCTTTCTTT. Amino acids: CASSLSQLLLRGLMNTEAFF.